A selection of T cell receptor beta chains follows, all from one sample in a study of yellow fever vaccine responses in identical twins. TCRdb reanalysed the RT-PCR reads using MiXCR and keeps one entry per CDR3 protein. The sample shows roughly 36,000 distinct CDR3 sequences, 50% to 65% of them seen only once. Sequenced here: T cells from blood (PBMCs), unsorted or a sorted subset (not recorded which), sampled before or after yellow fever vaccination (not recorded which). These receptors came from a woman younger than 35 who received the yellow fever vaccine. Each CDR3 is given with its conserved first and last residue. The D gene is left open where the match is weak. Size is omitted from some rows. Given values are once, few, many or a class for expanded clones.

TRBJ2-2	-	TRBV6-1	-	CASSKNQGNTGELFF	TGTGCCAGCAGCAAGAATCAGGGGAACACCGGGGAGCTGTTTTTT
TRBJ1-1	-	TRBV18	-	CASSPSLDRVNTEAFF	TGTGCCAGCTCTCCTAGTTTGGACAGAGTGAACACTGAAGCTTTCTTT
TRBJ2-2	-	TRBV28	-	CASGGLAYTGELFF	TGTGCCAGCGGAGGGCTCGCTTACACCGGGGAGCTGTTTTTT
TRBJ2-1	TRBD2	TRBV18	-	CASSPFTTSGSYNEQFF	TGTGCCAGCTCACCTTTTACGACTAGCGGTTCATACAATGAGCAGTTCTTC
TRBJ2-2	TRBD1	TRBV5-1	few	CASSLPPPGQDTGELFF	TGCGCCAGCAGCTTACCCCCCCCAGGACAGGACACCGGGGAGCTGTTTTTT
TRBJ1-1	TRBD1	TRBV6-1	few	CASSRTGEATEAFF	TGTGCCAGCAGCCGCACAGGGGAGGCCACTGAAGCTTTCTTT
TRBJ2-3	-	TRBV11-3	-	CASSLWSGGTDTQYF	TGTGCCAGCAGCTTATGGAGCGGAGGCACAGATACGCAGTATTTT
TRBJ2-1	TRBD2	TRBV12-3/TRBV12-4	-	CASRLAGAGEQFF	TGTGCCAGCAGATTAGCGGGAGCTGGTGAGCAGTTCTTC
TRBJ2-3	-	TRBV9	-	CASSVGLSPSTDTQYF	TGTGCCAGCAGCGTAGGTCTATCCCCTAGCACAGATACGCAGTATTTT
TRBJ1-5	-	TRBV3-1	-	CASSRPGNQPQHF	TGTGCCAGCAGCCGGCCGGGGAATCAGCCCCAGCATTTT
TRBJ1-2	-	TRBV18	-	CASSPPQEGYGYTF	TGTGCCAGCTCACCACCACAGGAAGGTTATGGCTACACCTTC
TRBJ2-3	TRBD2	TRBV12-3/TRBV12-4	few	CASSFRAGGSGDTQYF	TGTGCCAGCAGTTTTAGGGCGGGGGGGTCCGGAGATACGCAGTATTTT
TRBJ1-2	-	TRBV6-1	few	CASSESLSLGSGYTF	TGTGCCAGCAGTGAAAGTCTCTCATTGGGGAGTGGCTACACCTTC
TRBJ2-1	-	TRBV20-1	-	CSAGAAEHNEQFF	TGCAGCGCGGGGGCCGCCGAGCACAATGAGCAGTTCTTC
TRBJ1-1	-	TRBV7-6	-	CASSLAGVTEAFF	TGTGCCAGCAGCTTAGCCGGGGTCACTGAAGCTTTCTTT
TRBJ1-1	-	TRBV12-3/TRBV12-4	few	CASTRTAGKANTEAFF	TGTGCCAGCACCAGGACAGCAGGGAAAGCGAACACTGAAGCTTTCTTT
TRBJ2-5	-	TRBV2	-	CASRGRALQETQYF	TGTGCCAGCAGAGGCAGGGCCCTCCAAGAGACCCAGTACTTC
TRBJ2-5	-	TRBV3-1	-	CASSPSGGEETQYF	TGTGCCAGCAGCCCCTCGGGGGGCGAGGAGACCCAGTACTTC
TRBJ2-1	-	TRBV4-1	-	CASSRIGDEQFF	TGCGCCAGCAGCCGGATAGGCGATGAGCAGTTCTTC
TRBJ2-1	-	TRBV29-1	-	CSVEDGGDEQFF	TGCAGCGTTGAAGATGGGGGTGATGAGCAGTTCTTC
TRBJ2-7	-	TRBV2	-	CASSVGGEQYF	TGTGCCAGCAGTGTGGGGGGCGAGCAGTACTTC
TRBJ2-1	TRBD2	TRBV29-1	-	CSVVSLAGGQGGNEQFF	TGCAGCGTTGTGTCCCTAGCGGGAGGCCAAGGTGGCAATGAGCAGTTCTTC
TRBJ2-1	TRBD2	TRBV6-1	-	CASSVGSGGHNEQFF	TGTGCCAGCAGTGTTGGTAGCGGGGGACACAATGAGCAGTTCTTC
TRBJ2-2	-	TRBV3-1	few	CASGPVTGELFF	TGTGCCAGCGGACCAGTCACCGGGGAGCTGTTTTTT
TRBJ1-5	-	TRBV29-1	few	CSVLTGFNQPQHF	TGCAGCGTGTTAACAGGTTTCAATCAGCCCCAGCATTTT
TRBJ1-1	-	TRBV12-3/TRBV12-4	-	CASTPTTTASEAFF	TGTGCCAGCACACCCACGACTACAGCCAGTGAAGCTTTCTTT
TRBJ2-5	-	TRBV11-3	-	CASSRQGGETQYF	TGTGCCAGCAGCAGACAGGGAGGCGAGACCCAGTACTTC
TRBJ1-1	-	TRBV29-1	-	CSVERQESTEAFF	TGCAGCGTCGAACGACAGGAAAGCACTGAAGCTTTCTTT
TRBJ2-1	-	TRBV2	few	CASSELNGGNEQFF	TGTGCCAGCAGTGAACTTAACGGAGGAAATGAGCAGTTCTTC
TRBJ2-3	TRBD1	TRBV13	-	CASSLGSGQGSDTQYF	TGTGCCAGCAGCTTAGGATCGGGACAGGGCTCAGATACGCAGTATTTT
TRBJ1-6	-	TRBV10-3	few	CAISDANPPLHF	TGTGCCATCAGTGATGCGAATCCACCCCTCCACTTT